The entry below describes one T cell receptor (beta chain). This sample is drawn from a study of radiotherapy plus CTLA-4 blockade in lung cancer. Method: immunoSEQ multiplex PCR; TCRdb's copy keeps in-frame clones and lacks some. This table holds approximately 80,000 clones, about 80% found once. The CDR3 totals 15 residues. Germline CDR1 is MNHEY and CDR2 is SVGAGI. V was pared by 6 bases and J by 5 bases, with 6 bases of the junction left unmatched. The receptor was derived from a human donor with non-small cell lung cancer who had stable disease on radiotherapy plus ipilimumab. The J gene is TRBJ2-2, the V gene TRBV6-5; 10 bases line up with TRBD1. Sequenced material: peripheral blood, taken from a patient treated with radiotherapy plus ipilimumab. CDR3 DNA sequence: TGTGCCAGCAGCTACAGGACAGGGGGAACCGGGGAGCTGTTTTTT. As protein: CASSYRTGGTGELFF.